This T cell receptor beta chain was sequenced in a study of blood T cell repertoires in COVID-19. Study-level information: Spain, Italy and the United States supplied samples that represented acute and convalescent COVID-19.

This CDR3 comprises 17 residues. The germline gives CDR1 LNHDA, CDR2 SQIVND (reference sequence). V lost 7 bases to trimming and J lost 3 bases, with 21 bases between them. Per the original data handling: By means of reference gene primer amplification, nucleated cell counts were estimated. The assay was immunoSEQ multiplex PCR, and TCRdb's table has in-frame clones only and misses some. V, J and clone size are taken as reported in that table, and D and trimming were inferred from the DNA itself. Of approximately 450,000 clones in the sample, 85% to 90% were seen once. The chain employs TRBV19 and TRBJ1-4; maybe TRBD1 (6 bases). The material sequenced was peripheral blood. This clonotype was obtained from a woman aged 25 to 39 with acute or convalescent COVID-19. This CDR3 reads CASNPTMVQGPNEKLFF. In DNA, the CDR3 is TGTGCCAGTAATCCCACCATGGTACAGGGACCTAATGAAAAACTGTTTTTT. Full variable domain (remainder filled in from reference TRBV19 and TRBJ1-4): DGGITQSPKYLFRKEGQNVTLSCEQNLNHDAMYWYRQDPGQGLRLIYYSQIVNDFQKGDIAEGYSVSREKKESFPLTVTSAQKNPTAFYLCASNPTMVQGPNEKLFFGSGTQLSVL.